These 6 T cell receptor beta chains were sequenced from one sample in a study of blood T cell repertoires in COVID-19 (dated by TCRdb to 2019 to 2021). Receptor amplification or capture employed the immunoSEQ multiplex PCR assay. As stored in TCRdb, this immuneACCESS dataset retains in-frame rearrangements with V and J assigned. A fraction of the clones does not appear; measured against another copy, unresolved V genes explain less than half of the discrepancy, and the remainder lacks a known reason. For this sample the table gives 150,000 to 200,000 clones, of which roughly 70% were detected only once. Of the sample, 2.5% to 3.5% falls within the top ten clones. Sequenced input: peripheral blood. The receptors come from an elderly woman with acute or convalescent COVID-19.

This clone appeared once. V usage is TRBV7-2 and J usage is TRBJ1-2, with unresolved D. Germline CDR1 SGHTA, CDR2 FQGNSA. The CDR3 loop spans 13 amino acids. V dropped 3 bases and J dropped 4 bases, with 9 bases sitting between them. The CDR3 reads CASSLLATYGYTF. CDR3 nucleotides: TGTGCCAGCAGCTTGCTCGCTACCTATGGCTACACCTTC.

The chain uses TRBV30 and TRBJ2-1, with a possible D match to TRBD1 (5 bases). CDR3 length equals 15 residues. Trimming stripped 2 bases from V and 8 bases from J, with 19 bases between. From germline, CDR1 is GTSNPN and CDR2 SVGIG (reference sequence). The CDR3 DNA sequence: TGTGCCTGGAGTCCGAAACTTGGGCAGGGCCATGAGCAGTTCTTC. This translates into CAWSPKLGQGHEQFF.

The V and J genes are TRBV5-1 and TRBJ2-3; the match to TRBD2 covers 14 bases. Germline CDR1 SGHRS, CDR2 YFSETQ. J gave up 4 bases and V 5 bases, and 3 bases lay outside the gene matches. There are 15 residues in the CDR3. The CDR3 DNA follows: TGCGCCAGCAGTGGGACTAGCGGGAGAGCAGATACGCAGTATTTT. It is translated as CASSGTSGRADTQYF.

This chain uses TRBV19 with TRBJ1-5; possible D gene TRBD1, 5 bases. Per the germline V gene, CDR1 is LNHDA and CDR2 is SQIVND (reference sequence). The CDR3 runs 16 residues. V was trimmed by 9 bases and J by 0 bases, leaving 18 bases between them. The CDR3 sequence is CASRTGVIYSNQPQHF. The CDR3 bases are TGTGCCAGCCGGACGGGGGTCATCTATAGCAATCAGCCCCAGCATTTT.

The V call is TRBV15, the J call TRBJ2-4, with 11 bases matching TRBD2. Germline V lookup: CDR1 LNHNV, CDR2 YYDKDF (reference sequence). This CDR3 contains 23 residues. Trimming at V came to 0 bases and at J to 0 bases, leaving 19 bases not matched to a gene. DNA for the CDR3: TGTGCCACCAGCAGAGATGAACGTTTGAAGACTAGCGGGACCTCGGTAGCCAAAAACATTCAGTACTTC. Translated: CATSRDERLKTSGTSVAKNIQYF.

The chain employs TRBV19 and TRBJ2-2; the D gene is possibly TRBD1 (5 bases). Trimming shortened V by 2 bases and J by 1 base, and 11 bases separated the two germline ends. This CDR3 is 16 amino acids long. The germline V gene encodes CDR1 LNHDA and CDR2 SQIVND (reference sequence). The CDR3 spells CASSIHPGQNTGELFF. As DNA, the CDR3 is TGTGCCAGTAGTATACACCCCGGACAGAACACCGGGGAGCTGTTTTTT. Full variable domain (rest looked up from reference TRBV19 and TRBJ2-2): DGGITQSPKYLFRKEGQNVTLSCEQNLNHDAMYWYRQDPGQGLRLIYYSQIVNDFQKGDIAEGYSVSREKKESFPLTVTSAQKNPTAFYLCASSIHPGQNTGELFFGEGSRLTVL.